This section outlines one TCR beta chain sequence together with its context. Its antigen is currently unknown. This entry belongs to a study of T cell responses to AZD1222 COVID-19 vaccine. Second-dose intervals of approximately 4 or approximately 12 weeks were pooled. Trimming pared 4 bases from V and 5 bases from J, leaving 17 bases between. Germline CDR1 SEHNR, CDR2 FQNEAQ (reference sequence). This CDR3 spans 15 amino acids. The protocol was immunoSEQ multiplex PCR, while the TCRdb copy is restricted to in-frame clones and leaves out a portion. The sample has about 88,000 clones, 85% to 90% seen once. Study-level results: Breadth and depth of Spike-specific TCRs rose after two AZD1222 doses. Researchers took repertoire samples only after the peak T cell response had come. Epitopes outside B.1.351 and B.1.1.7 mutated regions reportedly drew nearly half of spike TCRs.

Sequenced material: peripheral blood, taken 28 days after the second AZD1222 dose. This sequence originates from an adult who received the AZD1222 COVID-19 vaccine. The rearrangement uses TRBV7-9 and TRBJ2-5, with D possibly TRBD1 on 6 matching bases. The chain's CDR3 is CASSSQQGILETQYF. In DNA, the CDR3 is TGTGCCAGCAGCTCGCAACAGGGAATCCTGGAGACCCAGTACTTC. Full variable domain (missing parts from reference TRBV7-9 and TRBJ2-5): DTGVSQNPRHKITKRGQNVTFRCDPISEHNRLYWYRQTLGQGPEFLTYFQNEAQLEKSRLLSDRFSAERPKGSFSTLEIQRTEQGDSAMYLCASSSQQGILETQYFGPGTRLLVL.